One and the same sample provided the 27 T cell receptor beta chains below, sequenced in a study of control samples from healthy donors and cancer patients (dated by TCRdb to between 2020 and 2021). The library was obtained by the immunoSEQ multiplex PCR assay. The table comes from immuneACCESS by way of TCRdb, which keeps in-frame sequences with V and J called. Part of the clones is missing from these tables; in studies checked, under half for an unresolved V gene and the rest for unknown reasons. The sample records 150,000 to 200,000 clones, 90% to 95% of which are singletons. The ten largest account for roughly 1.6% of the sample. Sequenced input: blood. These receptors were taken from a young woman in good health.

CDR3 sequence (DNA): TGTGCCAGCAGTTACTCGAGGGGGGGGACAGATACGCAGTATTTT. It is translated as CASSYSRGGTDTQYF. The chain uses TRBV6-6 and TRBJ2-3, with D perhaps matching TRBD2 (7 bases). Trimming pared 0 bases from V and 3 bases from J, leaving 10 bases between. Germline loops: CDR1 MNHNY, CDR2 SVGAGI (reference sequence). This CDR3 spans 15 amino acids.

The genes are TRBV6-1 and TRBJ2-6, with D perhaps TRBD1 or TRBD2 (5 bases each). The germline V gene has CDR1 MNHNS and CDR2 SASEGT. The CDR3 is made up of 15 amino acids. The V and J ends lost 2 bases and 2 bases respectively, with 7 bases between them. The CDR3 sequence is CASSELGAGANVLTF. The CDR3 DNA reads TGTGCCAGCAGTGAATTGGGGGCTGGGGCCAACGTCCTGACTTTC.

The V call is TRBV21-1, the J call TRBJ1-3; the table calls TRBD1, which could not be checked here. TRBV21-1 is noted as a pseudogene. The CDR3 extends over 15 amino acids. CDR3 DNA sequence: TGTGCCAGCAGCAATCAGGGGGCCTATGGAAACACCATATATTTT. Its translation is CASSNQGAYGNTIYF.

Of note for this clone: Other DNA sequences in this specimen translate into the identical CDR3. The chain links TRBV7-2 to TRBJ2-2; D is unresolved. This CDR3 contains 12 residues. Trimming pared 3 bases from V and 5 bases from J, leaving 4 bases between. The germline CDR1 and CDR2 sequences are SGHTA and FQGNSA. CDR3: CASSFSTGELFF. The DNA for the CDR3 is TGTGCCAGCAGCTTCAGTACCGGGGAGCTGTTTTTT. Variable domain in full (rest from reference TRBV7-2 and TRBJ2-2): GAGVSQSPSNKVTEKGKDVELRCDPISGHTALYWYRQSLGQGLEFLIYFQGNSAPDKSGLPSDRFSAERTGGSVSTLTIQRTQQEDSAVYLCASSFSTGELFFGEGSRLTVL.

V usage is TRBV4-1 and J usage is TRBJ2-3; TRBD2 matches at 7 bases. The CDR3 has 17 amino acids. Trimming at V came to 2 bases and at J to 3 bases, leaving 11 bases not matched to a gene. In germline, CDR1 is MGHRA, CDR2 YSYEKL. CDR3 protein: CASSQRWTSPLTDTQYF. CDR3 in DNA: TGCGCCAGCAGCCAAAGGTGGACTAGTCCCCTAACAGATACGCAGTATTTT.

The rearrangement joins TRBV7-3 to TRBJ2-3; the D gene is possibly TRBD2 (5 bases). This CDR3 has 13 amino acids. Looked up from germline, CDR1 is SGHTA and CDR2 is FQGTGA. With 5 bases removed from V and 6 bases from J, the gap between germline ends came to 12 bases. CDR3 loop: CASSPDYPDTQYF. CDR3 DNA: TGTGCCAGCAGCCCCGACTATCCTGATACGCAGTATTTT.

Comment on this clone: Other DNA sequences within the sample encode an identical CDR3. V and J are TRBV28 and TRBJ2-1, with 9 bases aligning to TRBD2. CDR1 MDHEN and CDR2 SYDVKM come from the germline V gene. The CDR3 covers 14 residues. The ends lost 4 bases at V and 4 bases at J; junction bases unmatched: 2. CDR3 residues: CASSSSGTYNEQFF. The CDR3 DNA reads as TGTGCCAGCAGTTCTAGCGGGACGTACAATGAGCAGTTCTTC.

The genes are TRBV9 and TRBJ2-1; perhaps D is TRBD1 or TRBD2 (6 bases each). Germline V lookup: CDR1 SGDLS, CDR2 YYNGEE. The CDR3 is made up of 15 amino acids. Trimming stripped 0 bases from V and 3 bases from J, with 10 bases between. This CDR3 reads CASSVGGRGYNEQFF. The CDR3 bases are TGTGCCAGCAGCGTAGGGGGGCGGGGCTACAATGAGCAGTTCTTC. Supplemented by reference TRBV9 and TRBJ2-1, the full variable domain reads DSGVTQTPKHLITATGQRVTLRCSPRSGDLSVYWYQQSLDQGLQFLIQYYNGEERAKGNILERFSAQQFPDLHSELNLSSLELGDSALYFCASSVGGRGYNEQFFGPGTRLTVL.

The gene calls are TRBV30 and TRBJ1-3, with TRBD1 matching 12 bases. The junction had 3 bases not matched to a gene; V was cut back by 5 bases and J by 4 bases. The germline V gene encodes CDR1 GTSNPN and CDR2 SVGIG (reference sequence). The CDR3 runs to 14 residues. The DNA for the CDR3 is TGTGCCTGGGACGGGACAGGGGGCGGAAACACCATATATTTT. Translating it yields CAWDGTGGGNTIYF. The whole variable domain, remainder taken from reference TRBV30 and TRBJ1-3, is SQTIHQWPATLVQPVGSPLSLECTVEGTSNPNLYWYRQAAGRGLQLLFYSVGIGQISSEVPQNLSASRPQDRQFILSSKKLLLSDSGFYLCAWDGTGGGNTIYFGEGSWLTVV.

Details on this clone: Other DNA sequences within the sample encode an identical CDR3. The chain is built from TRBV11-1 and TRBJ1-2; unclear D gene. The length of the CDR3 is 13 residues. From germline, CDR1 is SGHAT and CDR2 FQDESV (reference sequence). The V and J ends lost 1 base and 5 bases respectively, with 8 bases between them. Here the CDR3 DNA reads TGTGCCAGCAGCTTAGTTCGGAATTATGGCTACACCTTC. Translation: CASSLVRNYGYTF.

CDR3 region: CASSSVAGVVYEQYF. CDR3 bases: TGTGCCAGCAGTTCGGTAGCGGGAGTAGTTTACGAGCAGTACTTC. The chain combines TRBV7-9 with TRBJ2-7, with 9 nucleotides matching TRBD2. The CDR3 is 15 residues long. Trimming cost V 6 bases and J 4 bases; bases outside gene matches: 10. CDR1 SEHNR and CDR2 FQNEAQ come from the germline V gene (reference sequence).

J is TRBJ2-1 and V is TRBV28; 8 positions match TRBD1. The length of the CDR3 is 15 residues. V dropped 5 bases and J dropped 5; count of bases not matched to a gene: 8. Germline values: CDR1 MDHEN, CDR2 SYDVKM. CDR3 protein: CASSSGPGGNNEQFF. CDR3 nucleotide sequence: TGTGCCAGCAGTAGCGGGCCAGGGGGCAACAATGAGCAGTTCTTC.

The chain recombines TRBV3-1 (or the pseudogene TRBV3-2) with TRBJ2-3, with 9 bases fitting TRBD2. Germline V gene data show CDR1 as LGHDT and CDR2 as YNNKEL (reference sequence). J was trimmed by 3 bases and V by 2 bases; bases with no gene match: 6. The CDR3 is 16 residues long. The CDR3 is CASSQLAGVGTDTQYF. In DNA form, the CDR3 reads TGTGCCAGCAGCCAATTAGCGGGAGTAGGAACAGATACGCAGTATTTT.

The rearrangement links TRBV7-3 to TRBJ2-7, with TRBD1 matching 7 bases. This CDR3 is 14 amino acids long. CDR1 SGHTA and CDR2 FQGTGA come from the germline V gene. The V and J ends lost 1 base and 2 bases, in that order; junction bases with no gene match: 2. CDR3 sequence reads: CASSLMQGAYEQYF. The CDR3 nucleotides read TGTGCCAGCAGCTTAATGCAGGGGGCCTACGAGCAGTACTTC.

The chain employs TRBV7-8 and TRBJ1-2; possible D gene TRBD1, 6 bases. In germline, CDR1 is SGHVS, CDR2 FQNEAQ. This CDR3 is built from 14 residues. V was clipped by 1 base and J by 3 bases, with 9 bases between them. The CDR3 DNA sequence: TGTGCCAGCAGCTTAGGGACAGATTACTATGGCTACACCTTC. Translated: CASSLGTDYYGYTF.

The chain's CDR3 is CASSPGQGTTEAFF. CDR3 nucleotides: TGCGCCAGCAGCCCGGGACAGGGTACGACTGAAGCTTTCTTT. This rearrangement joins TRBV4-1 to TRBJ1-1, with 9 bases that match TRBD1. Germline V CDR1 and CDR2: MGHRA, YSYEKL. Trimming at V came to 4 bases and at J to 5 bases, leaving 5 bases not matched to a gene. This CDR3 is built from 14 residues.

CDR3 bases: TGCGCCAGCAGCACCGGGACAGTGGGCTCCTACGAGCAGTACTTC. Translated: CASSTGTVGSYEQYF. This chain joins TRBV5-1 and TRBJ2-7, with 7 bases fitting TRBD1. From germline, CDR1 is SGHRS and CDR2 YFSETQ. J lost 0 bases, V lost 4 bases, and 7 bases had no gene match. The CDR3 consists of 15 residues.

The count of this clone is one. V and J are TRBV25-1 and TRBJ2-3; D call uncertain. This CDR3 is 14 amino acids long. Germline assignment: CDR1 MGHDK and CDR2 SYGVNS. Trimming left V 5 bases short and J 4 bases short, with 13 bases between. The CDR3 protein is CASSPRVQADTQYF. CDR3 nucleotides: TGTGCCAGCAGTCCACGGGTCCAAGCAGATACGCAGTATTTT.

Concerning this clone: Other DNA sequences from this sample encode an identical CDR3 as well. V usage is TRBV15 and J usage is TRBJ2-5; weak D call: TRBD1 (6 bases). V lost 0 bases and J lost 1, with 6 bases in between. This CDR3 comprises 14 residues. The germline gives CDR1 LNHNV, CDR2 YYDKDF (reference sequence). CDR3 amino acids: CATSRDRGQETQYF. The CDR3 DNA sequence: TGTGCCACCAGCAGAGACAGGGGCCAAGAGACCCAGTACTTC.

The chain recombines TRBV12-3 or TRBV12-4 with TRBJ1-1, with D hard to call. Between the trimmed V and J ends, which lost 6 bases and 1 base, there was a span of 9 bases. The CDR3 runs to 13 residues. CDR3 region: CASSPRQNTEAFF. The DNA of the CDR3 is TGTGCCAGCAGCCCCAGACAGAACACTGAAGCTTTCTTT.

The gene calls are TRBV19 and TRBJ1-5, with 7 bases fitting TRBD1. The germline V gene encodes CDR1 LNHDA and CDR2 SQIVND (reference sequence). V lost 6 bases to trimming and J lost 9 bases; unmatched junction nucleotides: 8. The CDR3 is 13 residues long. The CDR3 spells CASRTGVVAPQHF. Here the CDR3 DNA reads TGTGCCAGTAGAACAGGGGTCGTCGCGCCCCAGCATTTT.

This chain uses TRBV15 with TRBJ1-2; 8 bases fit TRBD1. The ends lost 1 base at V and 4 bases at J; junction bases unmatched: 2. This CDR3 is 14 amino acids long. Germline CDR1 is LNHNV and CDR2 is YYDKDF (reference sequence). In DNA form, the CDR3 reads TGTGCCACCAGCAGAGTCGACAGGGGCTATGGCTACACCTTC. As protein: CATSRVDRGYGYTF. Combining the CDR3 with reference TRBV15 and TRBJ1-2 gives the whole variable domain DAMVIQNPRYQVTQFGKPVTLSCSQTLNHNVMYWYQQKSSQAPKLLFHYYDKDFNNEADTPDNFQSRRPNTSFCFLDIRSPGLGDTAMYLCATSRVDRGYGYTFGSGTRLTVV.

The V and J genes are TRBV6-1 and TRBJ1-5; no firm D call. Germline CDR1 reads MNHNS; CDR2 reads SASEGT. Trimming removed 0 bases at V and 6 bases at J, with 12 bases between. CDR3 length: 15 amino acids. The CDR3 is CASSEALGVTQPQHF. As DNA, the CDR3 is TGTGCCAGCAGTGAAGCGCTTGGGGTTACTCAGCCCCAGCATTTT.

The J gene is TRBJ1-4, the V gene TRBV6-5; TRBD1 aligns across 7 bases. Germline CDR1 reads MNHEY; CDR2 reads SVGAGI. The CDR3 spans 15 residues. V lost 6 bases, J lost 3 bases, and 7 bases stayed unmatched. The CDR3 region has the DNA TGTGCCAGCAGCCCCGACAGGGCGCCTAATGAAAAACTGTTTTTT. As protein: CASSPDRAPNEKLFF.

The J gene is TRBJ2-1, the V gene TRBV30, with D hard to call. CDR3 length: 14 amino acids. Germline V CDR1 and CDR2: GTSNPN, SVGIG (reference sequence). Trimming stripped 4 bases from V and 4 bases from J, with 14 bases between. In DNA, the CDR3 is TGTGCCTGGAACAAGGAAGGGATTTACAATGAGCAGTTCTTC. Its protein is CAWNKEGIYNEQFF.

The V gene is TRBV14, the J gene TRBJ2-2; 11 bases align to TRBD2. Germline trimming cut 4 bases from V and 5 bases from J; bases unmatched to any gene: 3. Germline V gives CDR1 SGHDN, CDR2 FVKESK. The CDR3 is 15 residues long. CDR3 nucleotide sequence: TGTGCCAGCAGCCCCCTAGCGGGAGGTACCGGGGAGCTGTTTTTT. Translated: CASSPLAGGTGELFF.

This clone has only a few counts. Other DNA sequences of this sample code for an identical CDR3. The chain is built from TRBV5-4 and TRBJ2-5, with D tentatively TRBD1 or TRBD2 (5 bases each). Trimming stripped 2 bases from V and 5 bases from J, with 10 bases between. Germline-derived CDR1 and CDR2 are SGHNT and YYREEE (reference sequence). There are 13 residues in the CDR3. For the CDR3, the DNA is TGTGCCAGCAGCTTCCAGGGCGGGGAGACCCAGTACTTC. It yields the protein CASSFQGGETQYF.